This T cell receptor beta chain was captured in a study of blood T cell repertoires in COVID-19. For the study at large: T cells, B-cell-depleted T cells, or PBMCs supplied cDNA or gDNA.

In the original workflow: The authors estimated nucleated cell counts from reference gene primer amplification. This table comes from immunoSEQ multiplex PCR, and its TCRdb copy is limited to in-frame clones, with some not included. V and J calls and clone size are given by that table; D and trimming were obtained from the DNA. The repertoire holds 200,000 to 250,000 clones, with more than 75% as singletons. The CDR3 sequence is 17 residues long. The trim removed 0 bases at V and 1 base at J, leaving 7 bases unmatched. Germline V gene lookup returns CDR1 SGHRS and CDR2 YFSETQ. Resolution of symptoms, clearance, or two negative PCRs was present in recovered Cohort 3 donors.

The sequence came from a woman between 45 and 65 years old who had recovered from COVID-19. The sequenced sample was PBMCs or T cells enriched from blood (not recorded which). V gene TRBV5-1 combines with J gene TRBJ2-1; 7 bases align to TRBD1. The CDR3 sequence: CASSLERGTASYNEQFF. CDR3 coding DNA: TGCGCCAGCAGCTTGGAGAGGGGGACAGCGTCCTACAATGAGCAGTTCTTC.